These T cell receptor beta chains were read from a single sample in a study of CD39 and CD103 CD8 tumor-infiltrating T cells. Sequencing was performed with immunoSEQ multiplex PCR; in TCRdb, only in-frame clones are kept and a portion is missing. The table lists about 17,000 clones, about nine tenths of them singletons. Material: CD8+ T cells sorted from blood. The receptors stem from a human donor with head and neck squamous cell carcinoma. CDR3s include the opening cysteine and the closing phenylalanine or tryptophan. D genes are given only for firm matches. Clone size is not always given. Where it is, it says once, few, many or a class for expanded clones.

V	J	size	D	DNA	CDR3
TRBV6-4	TRBJ2-2	NA	NA	TGTGCCAGCAGTGATAACGGGATCGACGGGGAGCTGTTTTTT	CASSDNGIDGELFF
TRBV14	TRBJ2-5	NA	NA	TGTGCCAGCAGCCAAGGGGGCTCACCAGGTGGTCAAGAGACCCAGTACTTC	CASSQGGSPGGQETQYF
TRBV9	TRBJ1-1	NA	TRBD1	TGTGCCAGCAGCGCACCGGGACAGAGAAACACTGAAGCTTTCTTT	CASSAPGQRNTEAFF
TRBV27	TRBJ1-2	NA	TRBD1	TGTGCCAGCAGGTACGGGACAGGGGGCTATGGCTACACCTTC	CASRYGTGGYGYTF
TRBV29-1	TRBJ1-1	NA	NA	TGCAGCGTTCCGACGAGGGGGAACACTGAAGCTTTCTTT	CSVPTRGNTEAFF
TRBV7-9	TRBJ1-1	NA	TRBD1	TGTGCCAGCAGCTTAGGGGACAGCCTGAACACTGAAGCTTTCTTT	CASSLGDSLNTEAFF
TRBV9	TRBJ1-4	NA	NA	TGTGCCAGCAGCTTGCTAGAGGGCGGTGGCGAAAAACTGTTTTTT	CASSLLEGGGEKLFF
TRBV11-2	TRBJ1-3	NA	NA	TGTGCCAGCAGCTTAGATCAAAGGGGGTTTCCTATCTCTGGAAACACCATATATTTT	CASSLDQRGFPISGNTIYF
TRBV29-1	TRBJ2-1	NA	NA	TGCAGCGTTGAACTAGTCTACAATGAGCAGTTCTTC	CSVELVYNEQFF
TRBV19	TRBJ1-1	NA	NA	TGTGCCAGCTCCTGGGGGGCAAACACTGAAGCTTTCTTT	CASSWGANTEAFF
TRBV5-6	TRBJ2-2	once	TRBD1	TGTGCCAGCAGCATCGGACAGGGGTTCTTAACTGGGGAGCTGTTTTTT	CASSIGQGFLTGELFF
TRBV27	TRBJ2-3	medium-sized	TRBD2	TGTGCCAGCAGTTGGACTAGCGGGGGCACAGATACGCAGTATTTT	CASSWTSGGTDTQYF
TRBV7-2	TRBJ1-1	few	NA	TGTGCCAGCAGCTCTTATGCGGGGAGTACTGAAGCTTTCTTT	CASSSYAGSTEAFF
TRBV28	TRBJ1-5	NA	TRBD1	TGTGCCAGCAGTTCGCGGACAGGGGGCAATCAGCCCCAGCATTTT	CASSSRTGGNQPQHF
TRBV6-1	TRBJ1-1	NA	TRBD1	TGTGCCAGCAGTGAATTCTTGGGTGTAGGGACAGGGTCGGTGAACACTGAAGCTTTCTTT	CASSEFLGVGTGSVNTEAFF
TRBV4-2	TRBJ2-1	NA	TRBD1	TGTGCCAGCAGCCAAGAGACAGGGGAAGGAAGCGATGAGCAGTTCTTC	CASSQETGEGSDEQFF
TRBV30	TRBJ2-3	NA	NA	TGTGCCTGGAGTCTTTCAGATACGCAGTATTTT	CAWSLSDTQYF
TRBV9	TRBJ1-1	NA	NA	TGTGCCAGCAGCGTAGCGGGATTAATGAACACTGAAGCTTTCTTT	CASSVAGLMNTEAFF
TRBV19	TRBJ1-6	NA	NA	TGTGCCAGTACCCCGGGGGCAGTTTCACCCCTCCACTTT	CASTPGAVSPLHF
TRBV4-1	TRBJ1-5	NA	NA	TGCGCCAGCAGCCAAGATAGGGGTTATAGCAATCAGCCCCAGCATTTT	CASSQDRGYSNQPQHF
TRBV5-1	TRBJ2-5	NA	TRBD1	TGCGCCAGCAGCCCGTCAGGGGGCGAGACCCAGTACTTC	CASSPSGGETQYF
TRBV11-2	TRBJ1-2	NA	NA	TGTGCCAGCAGCTTAGTAGGGGGGGCGTATGGCTACACCTTC	CASSLVGGAYGYTF
TRBV7-2	TRBJ2-4	NA	NA	TGTGCCAGCTCCCCAATGGGCGGATTAAACATTCAGTACTTC	CASSPMGGLNIQYF
TRBV5-8	TRBJ2-1	NA	TRBD2	TGTGCCAGCAGCCTTTGGACTAGCGGGGGGGCCGGTGAGCAGTTCTTC	CASSLWTSGGAGEQFF
TRBV7-6	TRBJ1-6	NA	TRBD1	TGTGCCAGCAGCTCAACAGGGGGCTCCTATAATTCACCCCTCCACTTT	CASSSTGGSYNSPLHF
TRBV6-6	TRBJ2-2	NA	NA	TGTGCCAGTCAGGGATCGAACACCGGGGAGCTGTTTTTT	CASQGSNTGELFF
TRBV7-2	TRBJ2-6	NA	NA	TGTGCCAGCAGCTTAGAGGCCAGGCGAATATCTGGGGCCAACGTCCTGACTTTC	CASSLEARRISGANVLTF
TRBV13	TRBJ2-1	NA	TRBD1	TGTGCCAGCAGCGAGGGGACAGGGGGTCGAGCATCGGTTGAGCAGTTCTTC	CASSEGTGGRASVEQFF
TRBV7-9	TRBJ2-7	NA	TRBD1	TGTGCCAGCAGCCCTACAGGGGGCGACGAGCAGTACTTC	CASSPTGGDEQYF
TRBV9	TRBJ2-4	NA	TRBD2	TGTGCCAGCAGCGATAGCGGGGCCCTAAACATTCAGTACTTC	CASSDSGALNIQYF
TRBV19	TRBJ2-5	NA	TRBD1	TGTGCCAGTAGTCACAGGGGATCTGGCCAAGAGACCCAGTACTTC	CASSHRGSGQETQYF
TRBV7-9	TRBJ2-7	NA	TRBD2	TGTGCCAGCAGCTTCGGGGGGACCTACGAGCAGTACTTC	CASSFGGTYEQYF
TRBV5-5	TRBJ2-7	NA	NA	TGTGCCAGCAGCTTGGGCACCTACTACGAGCAGTACTTC	CASSLGTYYEQYF
TRBV6-1	TRBJ2-7	NA	NA	TGTGCCAGCAGTGAAGTTGTGGTTAGGGGATACTCCTACGAGCAGTACTTC	CASSEVVVRGYSYEQYF
TRBV6-6	TRBJ1-5	NA	NA	TGTGCCAGCAGTACCTCGGGCCCCGGCAATCAGCCCCAGCATTTT	CASSTSGPGNQPQHF
TRBV10-3	TRBJ2-2	NA	NA	TGTGCCATCAGAATCGACTCCACCGGGGAGCTGTTTTTT	CAIRIDSTGELFF
TRBV4-2	TRBJ2-3	NA	NA	TGTGCCAGCAGCCCTGGGATTGCGGATACGCAGTATTTT	CASSPGIADTQYF
TRBV11-3	TRBJ1-2	NA	NA	TGTGCCAGCAGCTTAAAGGGTGGCTATGGCTACACCTTC	CASSLKGGYGYTF
TRBV2	TRBJ1-1	once	NA	TGTGCCAGCAGCGACACCCGGGGCCCGAGCACTGAAGCTTTCTTT	CASSDTRGPSTEAFF
TRBV29-1	TRBJ2-5	NA	TRBD2	TGCAGCGTTGGCGGGGGGGTCGGGACCCAGTACTTC	CSVGGGVGTQYF
TRBV2	TRBJ1-1	NA	NA	TGTGCCAGCAGTGAGCCCAGGGTAAGCACTGAAGCTTTCTTT	CASSEPRVSTEAFF
TRBV7-9	TRBJ1-1	NA	NA	TGTGCCAGCAGCTTAGGGCAGGGGACTTATACTGAAGCTTTCTTT	CASSLGQGTYTEAFF
TRBV5-1	TRBJ2-1	NA	NA	TGCGCCAGCAGCTTGGCGGACAATGAGCAGTTCTTC	CASSLADNEQFF
TRBV10-3	TRBJ1-1	NA	NA	TGTGCCATCAGTGGTGACGTAGGGGAAGCTTTCTTT	CAISGDVGEAFF
TRBV6-1	TRBJ2-5	NA	TRBD2	TGTGCCAGCAGTCTAGGGGTAGCGGGGGGAGAGACCCAGTACTTC	CASSLGVAGGETQYF
TRBV27	TRBJ1-2	NA	NA	TGTGCCAGCAGCGTCTCCTTTCGGGCCTATGGCTACACCTTC	CASSVSFRAYGYTF
TRBV27	TRBJ1-2	NA	NA	TGTGCCAGCAAGGGAGGTGACTATGGCTACACCTTC	CASKGGDYGYTF
TRBV7-3	TRBJ2-3	NA	TRBD2	TGTGCCAGCAGCCCCTTTGCGGGGGGGTTTACAGATACGCAGTATTTT	CASSPFAGGFTDTQYF
TRBV13	TRBJ2-1	NA	NA	TGTGCCAGCAGCTCTGTACGGGACTCTGTAAACAATGAGCAGTTCTTC	CASSSVRDSVNNEQFF
TRBV6-1	TRBJ2-1	NA	NA	TGTGCCAGCAGTGATTTGACAGTACGGCACAATGAGCAGTTCTTC	CASSDLTVRHNEQFF
TRBV7-3	TRBJ2-2	NA	NA	TGTGCCAGCAGCTTAGGAGGTACCGGGGAGCTGTTTTTT	CASSLGGTGELFF
TRBV11-2	TRBJ1-6	few	TRBD1	TGTGCCAGCAGTAACAGGGGGAATAATTCACCCCTCCACTTT	CASSNRGNNSPLHF
TRBV2	TRBJ1-5	NA	NA	TGTGCCAGCAGTGGGTGGCCAAGGGGAAACAATCAGCCCCAGCATTTT	CASSGWPRGNNQPQHF
TRBV11-2	TRBJ2-5	NA	TRBD2	TGTGCCAGCAGCCCTTGGCCGACCATACTAGCGGGGGAAGAGACCCAGTACTTC	CASSPWPTILAGEETQYF
TRBV7-9	TRBJ1-2	NA	TRBD1	TGTGCCAGCAGCACACCGGGACAGGTCTATGGCTACACCTTC	CASSTPGQVYGYTF